The 6 T cell receptor beta chains presented below share a single source sample, sequenced in a study of blood T cells in healthy people across ages. Through a sample-barcoded 5' primer and a J-beta primer mix, a second PCR was run for roughly 6 to 12 cycles. Each CDR3 protein is one row after TCRdb ran MiXCR on the 5' RACE reads. Here the sample spans 1 million or so distinct CDR3 sequences, under 30% being singletons. These data were also reused for a study on T cells of mothers and their children.

The sequenced material came from blood. The receptors were sampled from a girl aged 2-9 years in good health.

On this clonotype: One junction end disagrees with the germline gene, perhaps due to a read error. The chain recombines TRBV12-3 or TRBV12-4 with TRBJ2-3; 13 bases agree with TRBD2. This CDR3 spans 16 amino acids. The CDR3 sequence: CASSLGTSGIADTEYF. The CDR3 DNA reads TGTGCCAGCAGTTTGGGGACTAGCGGGATTGCAGATACGGAGTATTTT.

V gene TRBV20-1 combines with J gene TRBJ1-6; tentatively, D is TRBD1 (5 bases). This CDR3 contains 15 residues. Trimming took off 1 base at V and 7 bases at J, with 14 bases between the two ends. Germline V gene data show CDR1 as DFQATT and CDR2 as SNEGSKA (reference sequence). As DNA, the CDR3 is TGCAGTGCTAGAGGACGCACGGGGGGAAATTCACCCCTCCACTTT. Protein product: CSARGRTGGNSPLHF.

V is TRBV7-6 and J is TRBJ1-3, with 9 nucleotides matching TRBD1. CDR1 and CDR2 (germline): SGHVS, FNYEAQ. The CDR3 contains 18 residues. The ends lost 3 bases at V and 4 bases at J; junction bases unmatched: 13. The CDR3 region has the DNA TGTGCCAGCAGCTTCCTTGGGCGGACAGGGGTGAAAGGAAACACCATATATTTT. This gives the protein CASSFLGRTGVKGNTIYF.

V and J are TRBV6-2 or TRBV6-3 and TRBJ1-1, with a weak D call TRBD1 (5 bases). The CDR3 is 14 residues long. Germline V gene data show CDR1 as MNHEY and CDR2 as SVGEGT. Trimming removed 2 bases at V and 1 base at J, with 8 bases between. The CDR3 loop is CASSYGHANTEAFF. In nucleotides, the CDR3 is TGTGCCAGCAGTTACGGACACGCGAACACTGAAGCTTTCTTT.

The rearrangement uses TRBV7-2 and TRBJ2-7, with TRBD2 as a possible D gene (5 bases). Germline-derived CDR1 and CDR2 are SGHTA and FQGNSA. Trimming shortened V by 1 base and J by 7 bases, and 11 bases separated the two germline ends. The CDR3 length is 13 residues. The CDR3 loop is CASSLEYSGEQYF. For the CDR3, the DNA is TGTGCCAGCAGCTTAGAGTATTCGGGGGAGCAGTACTTC.

The V gene is TRBV9, the J gene TRBJ2-3, with no clear D. The CDR3 is 16 residues long. CDR1 and CDR2 (germline): SGDLS, YYNGEE. V lost 3 bases, J lost 0 bases, and 14 bases lay in between. The CDR3 region is CASSARLGPSTDTQYF. The CDR3 coding sequence is TGTGCCAGCAGCGCCCGCCTTGGGCCTAGCACAGATACGCAGTATTTT.